The text below deals with one T cell receptor beta chain. The antigen is not known. The sample comes from a study of cytomegalovirus exposure and HLA in healthy donors. About the study: Among 398 genotyped donors, 80% to 90% fell in the Caucasian-associated ancestry cluster. Overall study findings and caveats: The study dropped some indistinguishable V segments, TRBV6-2 and TRBV6-3 among them. Segments of the TCR beta V type were, in most cases, productive about 90% or about 30% of the time in an earlier analysis.

The V and J ends lost 5 bases and 0 bases, in that order; junction bases with no gene match: 3. Looked up from germline, CDR1 is MNHNS and CDR2 is SASEGT. This CDR3 is 14 amino acids long. This PCR relied on a set of 60 Vbeta primers and 13 Jbeta primers. In the original workflow: Per a later analysis, the number of unique TCR beta chains was 75 million to 90 million, of which 9 million to 14 million were shared. TCRdb's table, derived via immunoSEQ multiplex PCR, lists solely in-frame clones and lacks some. That table is the source of V, J and clone size, and D and trimming were worked out from the DNA. This table has roughly 110,000 clones, roughly 80% appearing once.

The receptor was isolated from a female donor in good health and CMV-seronegative. This chain joins TRBV6-1 and TRBJ2-7; TRBD2 aligns across 8 bases. Sequenced sample: PBMCs. As DNA, the CDR3 is TGTGCCAGCAGTATACTAGCGGACTCCTACGAGCAGTACTTC. Translated, it gives CASSILADSYEQYF.